This T cell receptor beta chain was obtained from a study of response to subunit inactivated influenza vaccine. MiXCR was run by TCRdb on the RT-PCR reads, yielding one entry per CDR3 protein. The sample shows more than 700,000 distinct CDR3 sequences, around 20% of them seen only once. The CDR3 has 14 residues. V dropped 5 bases and J dropped 4 bases, with 11 bases sitting between them. Germline V gene data show CDR1 as WNHNN and CDR2 as SYGVQD (reference sequence). The chain is built from TRBV10-1 and TRBJ2-2; D ambiguous. The sequencing used PBMCs from blood, collected 4 to 6 days after vaccination. The clonotype originates from a man aged 45-60 years who received an inactivated influenza vaccine. The CDR3 spells CASSRGSLTGELFF. CDR3 sequence (DNA): TGCGCCAGCAGTCGAGGCAGCCTCACCGGGGAGCTGTTTTTT.